These 32 T cell receptor beta chains came from one sample sequenced in a study of blood T cell repertoires in COVID-19. Data came from immunoSEQ multiplex PCR; TCRdb stores just in-frame clones and leaves some out. This repertoire shows around 300,000 clones, 88% found once; its top ten account for 2.5% to 3%. Sequenced input: PBMCs or T cells enriched from blood (not recorded which). Receptor source: a woman in her forties or fifties who had recovered from COVID-19.

The V and J genes are TRBV7-2 and TRBJ2-7; D is perhaps TRBD2 (5 bases). Germline-derived CDR1 and CDR2 are SGHTA and FQGNSA. The CDR3 extends over 13 amino acids. V lost 6 bases and J lost 2, with 11 bases in between. The CDR3 loop is CASSLRVTYEQYF. In DNA form, the CDR3 reads TGTGCCAGCAGTTTGCGGGTCACCTACGAGCAGTACTTC.

The chain recombines TRBV15 with TRBJ2-7; 8 nucleotides agree with TRBD1. The germline V gene has CDR1 LNHNV and CDR2 YYDKDF (reference sequence). V lost 2 bases and J lost 2; bases outside the gene matches: 2. The CDR3 loop spans 14 amino acids. CDR3 in DNA: TGTGCCACCAGCAGACCGGGACAGGCCTACGAGCAGTACTTC. Its protein product is CATSRPGQAYEQYF.

The rearrangement uses TRBV29-1 and TRBJ2-1; D is perhaps TRBD2 (5 bases). CDR3 length equals 16 residues. In germline, CDR1 is SQVTM, CDR2 ANQGSEA. Trimming removed 8 bases at V and 0 bases at J, with 20 bases between. The CDR3 is CSTDHSVGSSYNEQFF. CDR3 DNA sequence: TGCAGCACGGATCACAGCGTAGGGAGCTCCTACAATGAGCAGTTCTTC.

The rearrangement links TRBV6-2 or TRBV6-3 to TRBJ1-2; D not certain. The germline V and J ends were trimmed by 8 bases and 0 bases, with 19 bases remaining between them. The CDR3 length is 16 residues. Looked up from germline, CDR1 is MNHEY and CDR2 is SVGEGT. CDR3 residues: CASCRADIITNYGYTF. The CDR3, as DNA: TGTGCCAGCTGCCGGGCCGACATTATTACTAACTATGGCTACACCTTC.

The V call is TRBV28, the J call TRBJ2-5; 7 bases match TRBD2. With V trimmed by 6 bases and J by 5 bases, 9 bases remained unmatched. Germline V gene sequence: CDR1 MDHEN, CDR2 SYDVKM. There are 14 residues in the CDR3. CDR3: CASRYREAWETQYF. DNA of the CDR3: TGTGCCAGCAGGTACCGGGAGGCGTGGGAGACCCAGTACTTC.

The rearrangement links TRBV7-8 to TRBJ1-2; perhaps TRBD1 as D (6 bases). Trimming left V 5 bases short and J 0 bases short, with 22 bases between. The CDR3 has 18 residues. Germline V gene data show CDR1 as SGHVS and CDR2 as FQNEAQ. The CDR3 loop reads CASSPRGNGAATNYGYTF. The CDR3 coding sequence is TGTGCCAGCAGCCCCAGGGGAAACGGGGCGGCTACTAACTATGGCTACACCTTC.

The CDR3 DNA follows: TGTGCCAGCCGAGCGGCAGGGGCGGAAGAGACCCAGTACTTC. The encoded protein is CASRAAGAEETQYF. This rearrangement joins TRBV21-1 to TRBJ2-5; the table gives TRBD1 as D, unverified against the DNA. TRBV21-1 is listed as a pseudogene. The CDR3 covers 14 residues.

The V and J genes are TRBV7-6 and TRBJ1-5; the D gene is possibly TRBD1 (6 bases). In germline, CDR1 is SGHVS, CDR2 FNYEAQ. This CDR3 has 16 amino acids. Trimming removed 2 bases from V and 6 bases from J, with 17 bases in between. The CDR3: CASSLLAGGAGQPQHF. In DNA, the CDR3 is TGTGCCAGCAGCTTATTGGCGGGGGGCGCGGGTCAGCCCCAGCATTTT.

The rearrangement joins TRBV19 to TRBJ1-4, with D maybe TRBD1 (5 bases). Looked up from germline, CDR1 is LNHDA and CDR2 is SQIVND (reference sequence). The CDR3 is 14 amino acids. Trimming took 8 bases from V and 1 from J, leaving 11 bases between them. CDR3 sequence: CASGRRGTNEKLFF. CDR3 DNA sequence: TGTGCCAGTGGAAGGAGGGGAACTAATGAAAAACTGTTTTTT.

This chain uses TRBV14 with TRBJ1-4; 12 bases map to TRBD1. Trimming cost V 1 base and J 9 bases; bases outside gene matches: 9. CDR3 length: 17 amino acids. Germline CDR1 is SGHDN and CDR2 is FVKESK. CDR3: CASSQAFLGQGAQKLFF. In DNA form, the CDR3 reads TGTGCCAGCAGCCAAGCATTTTTGGGACAGGGGGCACAAAAACTGTTTTTT.

This chain connects TRBV24-1 to TRBJ1-1; 12 bases match TRBD1. The CDR3 is 13 amino acids. Trimming cost V 9 bases and J 4 bases; bases outside gene matches: 2. In germline, CDR1 is KGHDR, CDR2 SFDVKD. The CDR3 DNA reads TGTGCCACCCGGGACAGGGGGCTCACTGAAGCTTTCTTT. It encodes CATRDRGLTEAFF.

This clone was recorded once. The chain recombines TRBV7-9 with TRBJ2-7; 10 bases are shared with TRBD1. Trimming at V came to 1 base and at J to 5 bases, leaving 2 bases not matched to a gene. Germline lookup yields CDR1 SEHNR and CDR2 FQNEAQ (reference sequence). There are 14 residues in the CDR3. CDR3 sequence (DNA): TGTGCCAGCAGCTTAGGGGACAGGGGTAACGAGCAGTACTTC. Encoded protein: CASSLGDRGNEQYF. The whole variable domain, remainder taken from reference TRBV7-9 and TRBJ2-7, is DTGVSQNPRHKITKRGQNVTFRCDPISEHNRLYWYRQTLGQGPEFLTYFQNEAQLEKSRLLSDRFSAERPKGSFSTLEIQRTEQGDSAMYLCASSLGDRGNEQYFGPGTRLTVT.

The chain uses TRBV29-1 and TRBJ2-7, with TRBD1 identical over 9 bases. Germline CDR1 and CDR2: SQVTM and ANQGSEA. The CDR3 sequence is 16 residues long. V was clipped by 1 base and J by 5 bases; unmatched bases: 12. For the CDR3, the DNA is TGCAGCGTTGAAGGGGGAGGTGACAGGGGGATCAACGAGCAGTACTTC. This gives the protein CSVEGGGDRGINEQYF.

The CDR3 nucleotides read TGTGCCAGCTCACCAGGACAGGGGGAATCACCCCTCCACTTT. The encoded protein is CASSPGQGESPLHF. The chain combines TRBV18 with TRBJ1-6, with 10 bases that match TRBD1. The V and J ends lost 2 bases and 10 bases, in that order; junction bases with no gene match: 2. The CDR3 spans 14 residues. CDR1 is KGHSH and CDR2 is LQKENI in the germline V gene.

This chain links TRBV5-4 with TRBJ2-1, with 7 bases aligning to TRBD2. The germline V gene has CDR1 SGHNT and CDR2 YYREEE (reference sequence). CDR3 length: 16 amino acids. V shed 4 bases and J 7 bases; nucleotides not matched to a gene: 14. DNA of the CDR3: TGTGCCAGCAGCGTGTCACTTGGGGCGGGAGAGAATGAGCAGTTCTTC. It encodes CASSVSLGAGENEQFF. The variable domain in full, with the rest retrieved from reference TRBV5-4 and TRBJ2-1, is ETGVTQSPTHLIKTRGQQVTLRCSSQSGHNTVSWYQQALGQGPQFIFQYYREEENGRGNFPPRFSGLQFPNYSSELNVNALELDDSALYLCASSVSLGAGENEQFFGPGTRLTVL.

The chain uses TRBV11-2 and TRBJ1-2, with 9 positions matching TRBD1. The CDR3 spans 15 residues. The V and J ends lost 10 bases and 4 bases, in that order; junction bases with no gene match: 13. Per germline, CDR1 SGHAT and CDR2 FQNNGV. CDR3 residues: CATPTSGQGPYGYTF. The CDR3 DNA reads as TGTGCCACTCCGACGTCGGGACAGGGACCCTATGGCTACACCTTC.

This chain links TRBV28 with TRBJ1-6, with a possible D match to TRBD1 (6 bases). The CDR3 covers 19 residues. V gave up 5 bases and J gave up 0 bases, with 20 bases separating them. Per germline, CDR1 MDHEN and CDR2 SYDVKM. The CDR3 is CASSPSWGQTSSYNSPLHF. Written as DNA, the CDR3 is TGTGCCAGCAGTCCCTCATGGGGGCAGACGAGCTCCTATAATTCACCCCTCCACTTT.

This chain joins TRBV9 and TRBJ2-1; a weak D match, TRBD1 (5 bases). Germline V gives CDR1 SGDLS, CDR2 YYNGEE. With 0 bases removed from V and 4 bases from J, the gap between germline ends came to 5 bases. The CDR3 runs to 13 residues. The CDR3 protein is CASSVDRYNEQFF. CDR3 in DNA: TGTGCCAGCAGCGTAGACAGGTACAATGAGCAGTTCTTC. The full variable domain, rest sourced from reference TRBV9 and TRBJ2-1, is DSGVTQTPKHLITATGQRVTLRCSPRSGDLSVYWYQQSLDQGLQFLIQYYNGEERAKGNILERFSAQQFPDLHSELNLSSLELGDSALYFCASSVDRYNEQFFGPGTRLTVL.

The gene calls are TRBV29-1 and TRBJ1-1; D is possibly TRBD1 (6 bases). The V gene's germline CDR1 is SQVTM and CDR2 ANQGSEA. V gave up 7 bases and J gave up 0 bases, with 12 bases separating them. CDR3 size: 13 residues. The CDR3 DNA reads as TGCAGCGCCCGGACAGACATGAACACTGAAGCTTTCTTT. Amino acids: CSARTDMNTEAFF.

The genes are TRBV12-3 or TRBV12-4 and TRBJ1-5; D might be TRBD1 (5 bases). This CDR3 is 13 amino acids long. V lost 7 bases to trimming and J lost 7 bases, with 14 bases between them. The CDR3 nucleotides read TGTGCCAGCATGGCTCTGGGGGGACAGCCCCAGCATTTT. Its protein is CASMALGGQPQHF.

This chain joins TRBV7-2 and TRBJ2-3; D possibly corresponds to TRBD1 (5 bases). The germline gives CDR1 SGHTA, CDR2 FQGNSA. Trimming took off 1 base at V and 3 bases at J, with 14 bases between the two ends. This CDR3 contains 16 residues. CDR3 coding DNA: TGTGCCAGCAGCTTAGATTGGACAAAAGGTACAGATACGCAGTATTTT. The encoded protein is CASSLDWTKGTDTQYF.

V and J are TRBV4-3 and TRBJ2-1; 10 positions match TRBD2. The ends lost 3 bases at V and 5 bases at J; junction bases unmatched: 7. The CDR3 length is 16 residues. The germline CDR1 and CDR2 sequences are LGHNA and YSLEER. The CDR3 DNA is TGCGCCAGCAGCCACAGGACTAGCGGAATCAACAATGAGCAGTTCTTC. This sequence encodes CASSHRTSGINNEQFF.

Here the CDR3 reads CASSVDTKDNYGYTF. In DNA, the CDR3 is TGTGCCAGCAGCGTGGACACAAAAGATAACTATGGCTACACCTTC. The J gene is TRBJ1-2, the V gene TRBV7-2, with D possibly matching TRBD1 (5 bases). The CDR3 sequence is 15 residues long. V lost 5 bases, J lost 1 base, and 14 bases lay in between. From germline, CDR1 is SGHTA and CDR2 FQGNSA.

The J gene is TRBJ1-6, the V gene TRBV19; 7 bases map to TRBD1. This CDR3 contains 15 residues. Germline lookup yields CDR1 LNHDA and CDR2 SQIVND (reference sequence). Trimming at V came to 9 bases and at J to 3 bases, leaving 8 bases not matched to a gene. CDR3 loop: CASSQGGYYNSPLHF. The CDR3 region has the DNA TGTGCCAGCTCCCAGGGGGGCTACTATAATTCACCCCTCCACTTT.

A few counts support this clone. The chain links TRBV10-1 to TRBJ1-1, with TRBD1 matching 10 bases. CDR1 is WNHNN and CDR2 is SYGVQD in the germline V gene (reference sequence). This CDR3 comprises 15 residues. The V and J ends lost 4 bases and 8 bases, in that order; junction bases with no gene match: 10. The CDR3 DNA sequence: TGCGCCAGCAGTGGTTCCGGGACAGGGGCGCCAGAAGCTTTCTTT. This translates into CASSGSGTGAPEAFF.

This clone was detected once. This sequence joins TRBV25-1 and TRBJ2-2, with 14 bases lining up with TRBD2. This CDR3 has 15 residues. V trimming: 6 bases; J trimming: 5 bases; junction bases outside the gene matches: 2. CDR1 is MGHDK, CDR2 SYGVNS, per germline. The chain's CDR3 is CASRGLAGVTGELFF. CDR3 DNA sequence: TGTGCCAGCAGGGGACTAGCGGGAGTAACCGGGGAGCTGTTTTTT.

In its sample, this clone was seen once. The V and J genes are TRBV19 and TRBJ1-5, with 7 bases aligning to TRBD1. The germline V gene has CDR1 LNHDA and CDR2 SQIVND (reference sequence). The length of the CDR3 is 18 residues. The trim removed 3 bases at V and 3 bases at J, leaving 14 bases unmatched. CDR3 in amino acids: CASSILPLDRYDNQPQHF. Written as DNA, the CDR3 is TGTGCCAGTAGTATCCTACCCCTGGACAGGTACGACAATCAGCCCCAGCATTTT.

This chain links TRBV13 with TRBJ1-1; D not resolved. This CDR3 comprises 12 residues. CDR1 is PRHDT, CDR2 FYEKMQ, per germline (reference sequence). V was pared by 5 bases and J by 10 bases, with 14 bases between. CDR3 protein: CASSESTERAFF. The CDR3 DNA reads as TGTGCCAGCAGCGAATCCACAGAAAGAGCTTTCTTT.

Only a few counts were recorded for this clone. The chain combines TRBV2 with TRBJ2-7, with 7 bases that match TRBD1. The ends lost 7 bases at V and 3 bases at J; junction bases unmatched: 6. CDR1 and CDR2 (germline): SNHLY, FYNNEI. The CDR3 length is 13 residues. The CDR3: CASNTGVSYEQYF. The CDR3 DNA is TGTGCCAGCAATACAGGGGTAAGCTACGAGCAGTACTTC.

The rearrangement uses TRBV3-1 (or the pseudogene TRBV3-2) and TRBJ2-2; no definite D call. The V gene's germline CDR1 is LGHDT and CDR2 YNNKEL (reference sequence). This CDR3 spans 14 amino acids. The V and J ends lost 4 bases and 7 bases respectively, with 13 bases between them. In DNA, the CDR3 is TGTGCCAGCAGCCCCCCCTCCCAGGTCGGGGAGCTGTTTTTT. Its protein is CASSPPSQVGELFF.

The chain carries TRBV7-9 and TRBJ2-1; TRBD2 agrees at 14 bases. This CDR3 spans 19 amino acids. J lost 3 bases, V lost 3 bases, and 10 bases had no gene match. Germline CDR1 is SEHNR and CDR2 is FQNEAQ (reference sequence). Written as DNA, the CDR3 is TGTGCCAGCAGCTTGATGGGACTAGCGGGAGCAGGGGGCTACAATGAGCAGTTCTTC. This gives the protein CASSLMGLAGAGGYNEQFF.

V and J are TRBV2 and TRBJ1-4; no firm D call. Trimming shortened V by 4 bases and J by 0 bases, and 9 bases separated the two germline ends. Germline V CDR1 and CDR2: SNHLY, FYNNEI. The CDR3 extends over 15 amino acids. This chain's CDR3 is CASSGVRATNEKLFF. The DNA of the CDR3 is TGTGCCAGCAGTGGTGTCCGCGCAACTAATGAAAAACTGTTTTTT.